Described below is a single TCR beta chain sequence and its context. Antigen specificity is unknown. Trimming took 8 bases from V and 6 from J; bases not matched to a gene: 6. The CDR3 has 12 amino acids. CDR1 and CDR2 (germline): MNHEY, SMNVEV (reference sequence). This entry is derived from a study of CD8 T cells in ankylosing spondylitis. Overall study results and limits: Reports say disease-linked clones showed up significantly more in matched ankylosing spondylitis synovial fluid. Earlier authors reported some of these motif variants in reactive arthritis synovial fluid and blood. What appeared characteristic of ankylosing spondylitis blood was a TCR beta motif of eight or nine highly homologous variants.

Researchers built TCR beta libraries using quantitative 5'-RACE with molecular barcodes. In TCRdb, the 5' RACE reads were re-called with MiXCR into one record per CDR3 protein. The sample lists a few hundred thousand distinct CDR3 sequences, approximately 8% seen once, with less than 15% in the top ten. The V call is TRBV27, the J call TRBJ2-7; 8 nucleotides line up with TRBD1. This sequence originates from a male donor with ankylosing spondylitis. Sample: blood, either unsorted or a sorted T cell fraction (not recorded which). The CDR3 loop is CASRGQASEQYF. DNA for the CDR3: TGTGCCAGCCGGGGACAGGCCTCCGAGCAGTACTTC.